This T cell receptor beta chain was profiled in a study of Graves' ophthalmopathy and Graves' hyperthyroidism. Study information: No ophthalmopathy within 18 months of follow-up signified stable hyperthyroidism.

In this sample, this clonotype turned up many times. Thyroid ultrasound, orbital computed tomography, TRAb, serum thyroxine and clinical symptoms formed the basis of diagnosis. RNA served as the template for amplifying TCR beta CDR3 regions. RT-PCR with HTBI primers came first, then second-round multiplex PCR. One entry per CDR3 protein, called by TCRdb with MiXCR from the multiplex PCR reads. This table holds some 1.1 million distinct CDR3 sequences, around a third found once. The CDR3 has 14 residues. Germline values: CDR1 SGHVS, CDR2 FNYEAQ. V was clipped by 3 bases and J by 4 bases; unmatched bases: 4.

This receptor was identified in an adult man with Graves' hyperthyroidism. The rearrangement uses TRBV7-6 and TRBJ2-5; 8 bases agree with TRBD2. Sequenced sample: peripheral blood or thyroid tissue (not recorded which). The CDR3 DNA follows: TGTGCCAGCAGCTTGAGAGCGGGAGTAGAGACCCAGTACTTC. This gives the protein CASSLRAGVETQYF.